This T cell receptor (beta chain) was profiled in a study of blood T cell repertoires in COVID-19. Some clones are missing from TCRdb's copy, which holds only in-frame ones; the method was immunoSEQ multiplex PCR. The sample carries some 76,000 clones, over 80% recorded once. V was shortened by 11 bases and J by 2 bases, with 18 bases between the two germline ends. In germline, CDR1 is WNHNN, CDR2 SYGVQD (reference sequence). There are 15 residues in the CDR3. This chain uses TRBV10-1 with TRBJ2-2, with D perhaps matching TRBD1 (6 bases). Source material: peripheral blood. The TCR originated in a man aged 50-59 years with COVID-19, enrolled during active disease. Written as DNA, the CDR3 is TGCGCCGGACACCCGGACAGCGGTAACACCGGGGAGCTGTTTTTT. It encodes CAGHPDSGNTGELFF.